This T cell receptor beta chain was retrieved from a study of PD-1 blockade in classical Hodgkin lymphoma. Study context: Patients got intravenous nivolumab 3 mg/kg every 2 weeks. Study conclusions and caveats: Patients excluded were those beginning nivolumab under 1 year after ASCT.

About this clone: Its antigen is unknown.

J gave up 3 bases and V 3 bases, and 4 bases lay outside the gene matches. CDR3 length equals 14 residues. CDR1 and CDR2 (germline): MGHRA, YSYEKL. Regarding time point: cycle 4 day 1 (C4D1), after 5 to 7 weeks of nivolumab. After autologous stem cell transplantation all patients relapsed, and prior brentuximab vedotin exposure differed between cohorts. Magnetic negative selection was used to purify CD4+ T cells from PBMCs that had been thawed. Profiling relied on immunoSEQ multiplex PCR, and the TCRdb table lists in-frame clones only, not all of them. The sample holds fewer than 35,000 clones, under 90% seen once.

The TCR sequence derives from a human donor with classical Hodgkin lymphoma. The gene calls are TRBV4-1 and TRBJ2-7; the match to TRBD1 covers 8 bases. The starting material was CD4+ T cells from blood, obtained before the fourth cycle of nivolumab. The CDR3 DNA follows: TGCGCCAGCAGCCAGGGGGACAGGATCTACGAGCAGTACTTC. The encoded protein is CASSQGDRIYEQYF.